This note documents a single TCR beta chain sequence. The identical CDR3 is also encoded by other nucleotide sequences in the sample. The data derive from a study of cytomegalovirus exposure and HLA in healthy donors. In the PCR, 60 Vbeta and 13 Jbeta primers were used. Sequenced by immunoSEQ multiplex PCR; TCRdb stores in-frame clones only, minus some. The repertoire holds 150,000 to 170,000 clones, with 70% to 80% as singletons. This CDR3 is 15 amino acids long. Trimming shortened V by 7 bases and J by 0 bases, and 13 bases separated the two germline ends. Germline CDR1 MNHNS, CDR2 SASEGT. The sequenced sample was PBMCs. The chain couples TRBV6-1 to TRBJ1-5; no firm D call. The receptor comes from a man aged 25-45 years in good health and CMV-seropositive. In nucleotides, the CDR3 is TGTGCCAGCACCGCGGAACCTTATAGCAATCAGCCCCAGCATTTT. This gives the protein CASTAEPYSNQPQHF.